Listed below are T cell receptor beta chains from one sample, sequenced in a study of shared clonotypes between healthy human individuals. TCRdb's copy holds only in-frame clones and misses some; the assay was immunoSEQ multiplex PCR. The data hold about 1.1 million clones, with about 80% observed a single time. Sequencing used memory CD4+ T cells from PBMCs. Receptor source: a man aged 18 to 30 in good health. Some clones in this sample may be carry-over from other donors' samples. CDR3s include the opening cysteine and the closing phenylalanine or tryptophan. A D gene is named only where the DNA matches it firmly. Some rows mark clone size as missing; the rest say once, few, many or name a class of expanded clone.

D	size	J	V	CDR3	DNA
NA	NA	TRBJ2-1	TRBV5-1	CASSGLPPHNEQFF	TGCGCCAGCAGCGGGTTGCCGCCCCACAATGAGCAGTTCTTC
NA	NA	TRBJ2-4	TRBV19	CASSIRRVRDGKNIQYF	TGTGCCAGTAGTATAAGACGTGTGCGGGACGGAAAAAACATTCAGTACTTC
NA	NA	TRBJ1-5	TRBV6-1	CASSEYFGQPQHF	TGTGCCAGCAGTGAATACTTTGGACAGCCCCAGCATTTT
NA	NA	TRBJ2-1	TRBV14	CASSQDYGDTYYNEQFF	TGTGCCAGCAGCCAAGATTATGGAGATACGTACTACAATGAGCAGTTCTTC
NA	NA	TRBJ1-1	TRBV10-3	CAISERGPGTEAFF	TGTGCCATCAGTGAACGGGGCCCAGGGACTGAAGCTTTCTTT
NA	NA	TRBJ2-3	TRBV5-4	CASSLDREDTQYF	TGTGCCAGCAGCTTGGACCGGGAAGATACGCAGTATTTT
NA	few	TRBJ2-2	TRBV5-5	CASSLPREAGELFF	TGTGCCAGCAGCCTCCCCAGGGAGGCCGGGGAGCTGTTTTTT
NA	few	TRBJ2-7	TRBV7-3	CASSFDLDPQRGTYEQYF	TGTGCCAGCAGCTTCGATCTCGACCCCCAGCGCGGTACCTACGAGCAGTACTTC
NA	few	TRBJ2-1	TRBV4-2	CASSQDLGLQGDNEQFF	TGTGCCAGCAGCCAAGATCTCGGACTCCAAGGGGACAATGAGCAGTTCTTC
TRBD2	NA	TRBJ2-1	TRBV7-8	CASSPRGTSGRSYNEQFF	TGTGCCAGCAGCCCACGGGGAACTAGCGGGAGGTCCTACAATGAGCAGTTCTTC
TRBD2	NA	TRBJ2-2	TRBV2	CASRRTSGGTGELFF	TGTGCCAGCAGGAGGACTAGCGGGGGCACCGGGGAGCTGTTTTTT
NA	NA	TRBJ2-7	TRBV19	CASSVRGSYYEQYF	TGTGCCAGTAGTGTCAGGGGTTCGTACTACGAGCAGTACTTC
NA	NA	TRBJ2-6	TRBV5-1	CASSLDPGANVLTF	TGCGCCAGCAGCTTGGATCCTGGGGCCAACGTCCTGACTTTC
TRBD1	few	TRBJ2-1	TRBV18	CASSYRGLRYNEQFF	TGTGCCAGCTCATACAGGGGGCTTAGGTACAATGAGCAGTTCTTC
NA	NA	TRBJ2-3	TRBV6-1	CASSPYREGTQYF	TGTGCCAGCAGTCCTTACAGGGAAGGTACGCAGTATTTT
NA	NA	TRBJ1-1	TRBV19	CASTSMGGRNTEAFF	TGTGCCAGTACCTCCATGGGAGGGCGAAACACTGAAGCTTTCTTT
NA	NA	TRBJ1-1	TRBV29-1	CSVEAPRATEAFF	TGCAGCGTTGAGGCCCCCAGGGCCACTGAAGCTTTCTTT
NA	NA	TRBJ2-7	TRBV19	CASGDFRDEQYF	TGTGCCAGTGGGGACTTCCGGGACGAGCAGTACTTC
NA	NA	TRBJ2-1	TRBV29-1	CSVGYSNEQFF	TGCAGCGTTGGGTACAGCAATGAGCAGTTCTTC
TRBD2	NA	TRBJ2-7	TRBV5-1	CASSAGTSGIDEQYF	TGCGCCAGCAGCGCCGGGACTAGCGGGATCGACGAGCAGTACTTC
TRBD2	NA	TRBJ2-4	TRBV2	CASSPFTSGRDKNIQYF	TGTGCCAGCAGTCCCTTCACTAGCGGGAGGGACAAAAACATTCAGTACTTC
NA	NA	TRBJ1-5	TRBV18	CASSVFSYNQPQHF	TGTGCCAGCTCAGTTTTCAGCTACAATCAGCCCCAGCATTTT
TRBD1	NA	TRBJ1-2	TRBV7-2	CASSLARRGQGGGYTF	TGTGCCAGCAGCTTAGCGCGCCGAGGACAGGGAGGTGGCTACACCTTC
TRBD2	NA	TRBJ2-3	TRBV5-6	CASSPLAGGPFTDTQYF	TGTGCCAGCAGCCCCCTAGCGGGAGGGCCGTTTACAGATACGCAGTATTTT
TRBD1	NA	TRBJ1-2	TRBV6-5	CASSPQGGYGYTF	TGTGCCAGCAGTCCCCAGGGGGGCTATGGCTACACCTTC